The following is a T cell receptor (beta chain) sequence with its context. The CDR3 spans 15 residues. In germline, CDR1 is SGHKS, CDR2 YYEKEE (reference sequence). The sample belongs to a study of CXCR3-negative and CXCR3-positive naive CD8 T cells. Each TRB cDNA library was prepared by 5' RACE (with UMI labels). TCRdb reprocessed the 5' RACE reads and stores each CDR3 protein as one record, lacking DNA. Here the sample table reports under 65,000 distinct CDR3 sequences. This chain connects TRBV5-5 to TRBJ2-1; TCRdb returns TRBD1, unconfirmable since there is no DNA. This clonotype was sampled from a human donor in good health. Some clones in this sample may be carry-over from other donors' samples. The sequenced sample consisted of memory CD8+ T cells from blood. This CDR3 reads CASNVPGGSYNEQFF. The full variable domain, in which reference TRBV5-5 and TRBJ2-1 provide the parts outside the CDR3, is DAGVTQSPTHLIKTRGQQVTLRCSPISGHKSVSWYQQVLGQGPQFIFQYYEKEERGRGNFPDRFSARQFPNYSSELNVNALLLGDSALYLCASNVPGGSYNEQFFGPGTRLTVL.